This T cell receptor beta chain was captured by sequencing in a study of T cell responses to AZD1222 COVID-19 vaccine. Study-level points and caveats: Donors, mostly white British, included more females; clonal diversity was possibly underestimated. Repertoires were obtained only post-peak T cell response.

Libraries were prepared by immunoSEQ multiplex PCR; TCRdb keeps only in-frame clonotypes and omits some of them. The sample lists 90,000 to 110,000 clones, around nine tenths seen once, with about 15% in the top ten. This CDR3 contains 15 residues. Trimming shortened V by 1 base and J by 1 base, and 10 bases separated the two germline ends. Per the germline V gene, CDR1 is SGHVS and CDR2 is FQNEAQ. As for this clone: The antigen remains unidentified.

Here the sequenced sample was peripheral blood, taken on day 0 of AZD1222 vaccination. This clonotype was obtained from an adult in good health. The chain couples TRBV7-8 to TRBJ2-5, with D perhaps matching TRBD1 or TRBD2 (5 bases each). CDR3 sequence reads: CASSLDEGRQETQYF. The CDR3 nucleotides are TGTGCCAGCAGCTTAGACGAGGGGCGCCAAGAGACCCAGTACTTC. Drawing the rest from reference TRBV7-8 and TRBJ2-5, the complete variable domain is GAGVSQSPRYKVAKRGQDVALRCDPISGHVSLFWYQQALGQGPEFLTYFQNEAQLDKSGLPSDRFFAERPEGSVSTLKIQRTQQEDSAVYLCASSLDEGRQETQYFGPGTRLLVL.